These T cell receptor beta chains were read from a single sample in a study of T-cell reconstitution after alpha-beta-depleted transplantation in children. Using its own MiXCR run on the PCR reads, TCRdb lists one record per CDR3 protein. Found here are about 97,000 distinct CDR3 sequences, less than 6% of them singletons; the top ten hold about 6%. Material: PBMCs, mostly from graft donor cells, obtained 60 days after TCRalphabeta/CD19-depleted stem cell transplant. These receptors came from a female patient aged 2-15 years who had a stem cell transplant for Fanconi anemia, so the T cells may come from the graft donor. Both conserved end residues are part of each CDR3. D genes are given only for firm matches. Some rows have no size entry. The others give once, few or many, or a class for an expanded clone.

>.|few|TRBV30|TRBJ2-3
TGTGCCTGGAGTGTTGGGGGACCGCTCGCAGATACGCAGTATTTT
CAWSVGGPLADTQYF
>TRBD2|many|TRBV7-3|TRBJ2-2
TGTGCCAGCAGCCAACAGTTATTGGCTAGCGGGGCCGGGGAGCTGTTTTTT
CASSQQLLASGAGELFF
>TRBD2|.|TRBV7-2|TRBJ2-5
TGTGCCAGCAGCTTAAGTGACGCTAGCGGCCAAGAGACCCAGTACTTC
CASSLSDASGQETQYF
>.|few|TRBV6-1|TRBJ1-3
TGTGCCAGCAGACTAGGAAACACCATATATTTT
CASRLGNTIYF
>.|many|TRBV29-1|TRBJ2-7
TGCAGCGTTGAGCTAGTCTCCTACGAGCAGTACTTC
CSVELVSYEQYF
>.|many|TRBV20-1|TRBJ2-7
TGCAGTGCTAGTGTGGGAGGCGAGCAGTACTTC
CSASVGGEQYF
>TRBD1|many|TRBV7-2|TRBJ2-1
TGTGCCAGCAGCGCCCAACAGGGGTCCTACAATGAGCAGTTCTTC
CASSAQQGSYNEQFF
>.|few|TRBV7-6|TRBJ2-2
TGTGCCAGCAGCAACAGGGAAGGTTTATCCGGGGAGCTGTTTTTT
CASSNREGLSGELFF
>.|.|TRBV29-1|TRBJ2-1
TGCAGCGTTGAGGCCTTATCCTTTCCCACTTCCTACAATGAGCAGTTCTTC
CSVEALSFPTSYNEQFF
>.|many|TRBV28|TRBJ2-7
TGTGCCAGCAGTAAGGGATACGAGCAGTACTTC
CASSKGYEQYF
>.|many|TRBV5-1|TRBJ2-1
TGCGCCAGCAGCTTGGGTCACGCCAATGAGCAGTTCTTC
CASSLGHANEQFF
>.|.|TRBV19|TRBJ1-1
TGTGCCAGTAGTATAATCTGGAACACTGAAGCTTTCTTT
CASSIIWNTEAFF
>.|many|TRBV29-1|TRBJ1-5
TGCAGCGTTTTGGACACAGGGAGCAATCAGCCCCAGCATTTT
CSVLDTGSNQPQHF
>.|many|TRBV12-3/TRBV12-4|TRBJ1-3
TGTGCCAGCAGCCCTACAGGGAGTGAGTCGGACACCATATATTTT
CASSPTGSESDTIYF
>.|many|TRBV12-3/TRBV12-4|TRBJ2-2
TGTGCCAGCACCCCCGGTCTACTACCCGCCGGGGAGCTGTTTTTT
CASTPGLLPAGELFF
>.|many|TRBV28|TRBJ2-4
TGTGCCAGCAGTTTACTAGTACGAAACATTCAGTACTTC
CASSLLVRNIQYF
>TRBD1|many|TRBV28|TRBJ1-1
TGTGCCAGCAGCCGAGGGGGCACCACTGAAGCTTTCTTT
CASSRGGTTEAFF
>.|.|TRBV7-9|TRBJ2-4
TGTGCCAGCAGCTTAGCTCAGATTAACATTCAGTACTTC
CASSLAQINIQYF
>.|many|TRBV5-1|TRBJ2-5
TGCGCCAGCAGGATAGTATCAGGGGGGAGAGAAGAGACCCAGTACTTC
CASRIVSGGREETQYF
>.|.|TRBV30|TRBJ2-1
TGTGCCTGGAGTGTATGGGGGACTGACAATGAGCAGTTCTTC
CAWSVWGTDNEQFF
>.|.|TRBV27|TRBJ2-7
TGTGCCAGCAGTTTATTATACGGCCAGTGGGAGTCCTACGAGCAGTACTTC
CASSLLYGQWESYEQYF
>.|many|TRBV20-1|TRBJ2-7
TGCAGTGCTAGAGATCGGCCCGGCGGACATCCTGGGGAGCAGTACTTC
CSARDRPGGHPGEQYF
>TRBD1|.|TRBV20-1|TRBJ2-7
TGCAGTGCTTTTGCCGGGACAGGGGAGGACTACGAGCAGTACTTC
CSAFAGTGEDYEQYF
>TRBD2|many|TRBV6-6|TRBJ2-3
TGTGCCAGCGGGAAAAGCGGGAGGGACACAGATACGCAGTATTTT
CASGKSGRDTDTQYF
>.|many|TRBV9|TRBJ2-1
TGTGCCAGCAGCGTAGTCATCCATGCTGAGCAGTTCTTC
CASSVVIHAEQFF
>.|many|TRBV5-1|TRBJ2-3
TGCGCCAGCAGCCCCCGACAGGGCACAGATACGCAGTATTTT
CASSPRQGTDTQYF
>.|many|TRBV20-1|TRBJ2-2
TGCAGTGTAGCGACTTCTCCCGACACCGGGGAGCTGTTTTTT
CSVATSPDTGELFF
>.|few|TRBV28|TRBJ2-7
TGTGCCAGCAGTTTATTAGGTGCCGACTCCTACGAGCAGTACTTC
CASSLLGADSYEQYF
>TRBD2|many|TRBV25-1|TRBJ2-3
TGTGCCAGCAGTGAAGTCGGGGGGGCCACAGATACGCAGTATTTT
CASSEVGGATDTQYF
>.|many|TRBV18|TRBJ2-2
TGTGCCAGCTCACCAGCGTCTAGCGTGGGCACCGGGGAGCTGTTTTTT
CASSPASSVGTGELFF
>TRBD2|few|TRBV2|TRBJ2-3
TGTGCCAGCAGTGATTGGCGGGGGGGCCTAGATACGCAGTATTTT
CASSDWRGGLDTQYF
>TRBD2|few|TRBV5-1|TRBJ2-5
TGCGCCAGCAGCAAACTAGCGGGAGGGGTAGAGACCCAGTACTTC
CASSKLAGGVETQYF
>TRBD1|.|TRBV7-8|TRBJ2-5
TGTGCCAGCAGCTTACTGGACAGGCAAGAGACCCAGTACTTC
CASSLLDRQETQYF
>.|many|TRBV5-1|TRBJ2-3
TGCGCCAGCAGCTTGGACACCAGCACAGATACGCAGTATTTT
CASSLDTSTDTQYF
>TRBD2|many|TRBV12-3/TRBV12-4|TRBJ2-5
TGTGCCAGCAGCCCGCCCGGGAGGGGAGAGACCCAGTACTTC
CASSPPGRGETQYF
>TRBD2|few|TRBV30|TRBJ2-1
TGTGCCTGGAGCCATGGGAGGGCCTCGGGCAATGAGCAGTTCTTC
CAWSHGRASGNEQFF
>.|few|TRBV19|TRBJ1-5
TGTGCCAGTAGTATCTATACAGCTAGCAATCAGCCCCAGCATTTT
CASSIYTASNQPQHF
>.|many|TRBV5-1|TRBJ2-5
TGCGCCAGCAGTAGGACAGATCAAGAGACCCAGTACTTC
CASSRTDQETQYF
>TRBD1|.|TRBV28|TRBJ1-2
TGTGCCAGCAGTCTAGGGGGCCAGAACTATGGCTACACCTTC
CASSLGGQNYGYTF
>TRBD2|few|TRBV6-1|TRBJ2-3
TGTGCCAGCAGTGCGGGTAGCGGGGGGGTAGTGACAGATACGCAGTATTTT
CASSAGSGGVVTDTQYF